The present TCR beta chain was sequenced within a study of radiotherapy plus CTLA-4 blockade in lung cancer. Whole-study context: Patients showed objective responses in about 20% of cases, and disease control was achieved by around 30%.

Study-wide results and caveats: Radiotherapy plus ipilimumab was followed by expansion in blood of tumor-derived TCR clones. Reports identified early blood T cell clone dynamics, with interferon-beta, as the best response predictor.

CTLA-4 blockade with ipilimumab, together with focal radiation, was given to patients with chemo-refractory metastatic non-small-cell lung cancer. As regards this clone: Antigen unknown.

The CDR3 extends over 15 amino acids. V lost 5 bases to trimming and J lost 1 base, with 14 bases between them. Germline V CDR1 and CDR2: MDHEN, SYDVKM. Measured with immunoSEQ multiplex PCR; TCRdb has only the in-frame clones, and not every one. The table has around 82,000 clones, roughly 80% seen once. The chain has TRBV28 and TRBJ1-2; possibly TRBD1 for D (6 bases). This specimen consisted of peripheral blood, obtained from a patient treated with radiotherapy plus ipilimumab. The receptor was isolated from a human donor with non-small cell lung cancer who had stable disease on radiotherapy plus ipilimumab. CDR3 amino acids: CASSRGGNVNYGYTF. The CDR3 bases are TGTGCCAGCAGTAGGGGGGGGAACGTTAACTATGGCTACACCTTC.